This record concerns one T cell receptor (beta chain) sequence. Its antigen is currently unknown. This record belongs to a study of CD8+CD57+ T cells in acquired aplastic anemia. Study in general: Where healthy donors were concerned, CD4+ cells averaged around 9.9 million reads.

V was pared by 0 bases and J by 7 bases, with 9 bases between. Germline V lookup: CDR1 SGHTA, CDR2 FQGTGA. The CDR3 runs 13 residues. Genomic DNA was employed as the template in profiling TCR beta VDJ and CDR3. Via MiXCR, TCRdb re-called the reads, giving one row per CDR3 protein. The sample records just over 400,000 distinct CDR3 sequences, roughly 68% being singletons. General study results and limits: Patients shared around 31 CD8+ CDR3 sequences with controls.

This sequence was found in a human donor in good health, serving as a control. Sequencing input: sorted CD4+, CD8+, or CD8+CD57+ T cells (not recorded which) from PBMCs. The chain has TRBV7-3 and TRBJ1-2, with a tentative D call TRBD1 (5 bases). In DNA form, the CDR3 reads TGTGCCAGCAGCTTAACAGCGGGGCTTGGCTACACCTTC. As protein: CASSLTAGLGYTF.